These T cell receptor beta chains were read from a single sample in a study of CD8 T cells in ankylosing spondylitis. TCRdb called the 5' RACE reads again in MiXCR, with one record for every CDR3 protein. The table records about 170,000 distinct CDR3 sequences, roughly 18% of them present only once. The sample consisted of blood, either unsorted or a sorted T cell fraction (not recorded which). The receptors were gathered from a male donor with ankylosing spondylitis or in good health (not recorded which). The CDR3 runs from the conserved cysteine through the conserved F or W. A D gene is named only where the DNA matches it firmly. Clone size appears in some rows only: once, few, many, or a class for an expanded clone.

CDR3 protein: CASSLVGSDTQYF
CDR3 DNA: TGCGCCAGCAGCTTGGTTGGTTCAGATACGCAGTATTTT
CDR3 length: 13
clone size: many
J gene: TRBJ2-3
V gene: TRBV5-1
D gene: NA

CDR3 protein: CASIKQELYSGANVLTF
CDR3 DNA: TGTGCCAGCATTAAACAGGAATTATACTCTGGGGCCAACGTCCTGACTTTC
CDR3 length: 17
clone size: NA
J gene: TRBJ2-6
V gene: TRBV2
D gene: NA

CDR3 protein: CASSQTSGVSYEQYF
CDR3 DNA: TGTGCCAGCAGCCAAACTAGCGGGGTCTCCTACGAGCAGTACTTC
CDR3 length: 15
clone size: few
J gene: TRBJ2-7
V gene: TRBV4-2
D gene: TRBD2

CDR3 protein: CSARDRGQETQYF
CDR3 DNA: TGCAGTGCCCGGGACAGGGGACAAGAGACCCAGTACTTC
CDR3 length: 13
clone size: few
J gene: TRBJ2-5
V gene: TRBV20-1
D gene: TRBD1

CDR3 protein: CATSDPGQMGTGELFF
CDR3 DNA: TGTGCCACCAGTGACCCGGGACAGATGGGCACCGGGGAGCTGTTTTTT
CDR3 length: 16
clone size: many
J gene: TRBJ2-2
V gene: TRBV24-1
D gene: TRBD1

CDR3 protein: CASSHPGLAGGGTRNEQFF
CDR3 DNA: TGCGCCAGCAGCCATCCGGGACTAGCGGGAGGGGGGACCCGAAATGAGCAGTTCTTC
CDR3 length: 19
clone size: NA
J gene: TRBJ2-1
V gene: TRBV4-1
D gene: TRBD2

CDR3 protein: CASSSGPGTSSYEQYF
CDR3 DNA: TGTGCCAGCAGCTCGGGGCCCGGGACAAGTTCCTACGAGCAGTACTTC
CDR3 length: 16
clone size: many
J gene: TRBJ2-7
V gene: TRBV7-9
D gene: NA

CDR3 protein: CASSQYRGDTGELFF
CDR3 DNA: TGTGCCAGCAGCCAGTACAGGGGAGACACCGGGGAGCTGTTTTTT
CDR3 length: 15
clone size: many
J gene: TRBJ2-2
V gene: TRBV3-1
D gene: TRBD1

CDR3 protein: CASTSARSPAKNIQYF
CDR3 DNA: TGTGCCAGCACCTCTGCTCGGAGTCCCGCCAAAAACATTCAGTACTTC
CDR3 length: 16
clone size: NA
J gene: TRBJ2-4
V gene: TRBV2
D gene: NA

CDR3 protein: CASSPRTSGSMDEQFF
CDR3 DNA: TGCGCCAGCAGCCCCCGGACTAGCGGGAGTATGGATGAGCAGTTCTTC
CDR3 length: 16
clone size: many
J gene: TRBJ2-1
V gene: TRBV5-1
D gene: TRBD2

CDR3 protein: CASSLQARRAGANVLTF
CDR3 DNA: TGTGCCAGTAGTCTACAGGCCCGGAGGGCTGGGGCCAACGTCCTGACTTTC
CDR3 length: 17
clone size: NA
J gene: TRBJ2-6
V gene: TRBV19
D gene: NA

CDR3 protein: CASSLDPGTANYGYTF
CDR3 DNA: TGTGCCAGCAGCTTGGACCCGGGTACAGCTAACTATGGCTACACCTTC
CDR3 length: 16
clone size: NA
J gene: TRBJ1-2
V gene: TRBV5-5
D gene: NA

CDR3 protein: CASSLEGRGLTDTQYF
CDR3 DNA: TGCGCCAGCAGCTTGGAGGGCAGGGGACTCACAGATACGCAGTATTTT
CDR3 length: 16
clone size: many
J gene: TRBJ2-3
V gene: TRBV5-1
D gene: NA

CDR3 protein: CASTTPLVNEQFF
CDR3 DNA: TGTGCCAGCACCACCCCACTAGTCAATGAGCAGTTCTTC
CDR3 length: 13
clone size: NA
J gene: TRBJ2-1
V gene: TRBV27
D gene: NA

CDR3 protein: CASSDGRTPSTDTQYF
CDR3 DNA: TGTGCCAGCAGCGATGGACGAACTCCTAGCACAGATACGCAGTATTTT
CDR3 length: 16
clone size: NA
J gene: TRBJ2-3
V gene: TRBV5-5
D gene: NA